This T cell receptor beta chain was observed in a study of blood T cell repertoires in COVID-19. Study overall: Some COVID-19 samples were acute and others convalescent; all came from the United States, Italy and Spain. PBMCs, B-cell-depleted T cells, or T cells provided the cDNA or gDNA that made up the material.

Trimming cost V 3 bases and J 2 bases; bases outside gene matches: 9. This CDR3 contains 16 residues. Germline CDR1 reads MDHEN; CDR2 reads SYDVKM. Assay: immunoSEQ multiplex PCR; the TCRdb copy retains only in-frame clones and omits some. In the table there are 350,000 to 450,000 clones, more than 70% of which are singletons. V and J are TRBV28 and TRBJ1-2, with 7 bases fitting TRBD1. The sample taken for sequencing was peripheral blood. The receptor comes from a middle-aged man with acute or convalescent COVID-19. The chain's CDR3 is CASSFPGRGPNYGYTF. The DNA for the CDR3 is TGTGCCAGCAGTTTCCCCGGGAGGGGGCCCAACTATGGCTACACCTTC.